This T cell receptor (beta chain) was observed in a study of radiotherapy plus CTLA-4 blockade in lung cancer. TCRdb keeps only in-frame clones here, not all; method: immunoSEQ multiplex PCR. The sample holds fewer than 95,000 clones, 80% to 90% seen once. Germline CDR1 is SQVTM and CDR2 is ANQGSEA. There are 14 residues in the CDR3. The ends lost 7 bases at V and 7 bases at J; junction bases unmatched: 9. This clone has just one count. The chain recombines TRBV29-1 with TRBJ2-1; 11 bases are a match to TRBD1. This specimen was peripheral blood, taken from a patient treated with radiotherapy plus ipilimumab. The clonotype was recovered from a human donor with non-small cell lung cancer who had stable disease on radiotherapy plus ipilimumab. CDR3 DNA sequence: TGCAGCGCCGTGGGACAGGGGGGGAGGAATGAGCAGTTCTTC. This translates into CSAVGQGGRNEQFF.